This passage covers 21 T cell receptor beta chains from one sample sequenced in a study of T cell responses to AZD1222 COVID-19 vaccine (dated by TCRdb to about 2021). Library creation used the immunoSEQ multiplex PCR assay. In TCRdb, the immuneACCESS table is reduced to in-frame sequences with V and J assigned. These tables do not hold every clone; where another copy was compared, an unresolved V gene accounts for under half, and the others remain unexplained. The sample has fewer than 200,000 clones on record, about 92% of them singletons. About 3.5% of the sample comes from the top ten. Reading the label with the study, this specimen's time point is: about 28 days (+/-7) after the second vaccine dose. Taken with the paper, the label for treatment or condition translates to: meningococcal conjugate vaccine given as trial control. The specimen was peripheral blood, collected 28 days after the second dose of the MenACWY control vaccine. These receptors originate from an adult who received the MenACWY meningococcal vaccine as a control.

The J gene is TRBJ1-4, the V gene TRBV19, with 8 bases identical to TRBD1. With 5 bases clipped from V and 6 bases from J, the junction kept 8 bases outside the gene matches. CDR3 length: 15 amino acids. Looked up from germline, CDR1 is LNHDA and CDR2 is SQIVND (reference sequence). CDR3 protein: CASSSQGAPDEKLFF. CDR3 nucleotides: TGTGCCAGTAGTTCCCAGGGGGCTCCTGATGAAAAACTGTTTTTT.

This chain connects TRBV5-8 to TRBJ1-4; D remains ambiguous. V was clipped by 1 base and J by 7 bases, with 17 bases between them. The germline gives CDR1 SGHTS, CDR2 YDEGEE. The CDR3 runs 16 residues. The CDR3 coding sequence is TGTGCCAGCAGCTTGAGTGCGGGAGGCTTTGGTGAAAAACTGTTTTTT. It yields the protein CASSLSAGGFGEKLFF.

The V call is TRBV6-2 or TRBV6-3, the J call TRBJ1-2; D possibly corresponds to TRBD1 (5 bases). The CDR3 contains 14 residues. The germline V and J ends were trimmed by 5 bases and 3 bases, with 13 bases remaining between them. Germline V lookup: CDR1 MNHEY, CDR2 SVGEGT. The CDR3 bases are TGTGCCAGCAGTCCCGGACCAGGGCACTATGGCTACACCTTC. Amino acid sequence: CASSPGPGHYGYTF.

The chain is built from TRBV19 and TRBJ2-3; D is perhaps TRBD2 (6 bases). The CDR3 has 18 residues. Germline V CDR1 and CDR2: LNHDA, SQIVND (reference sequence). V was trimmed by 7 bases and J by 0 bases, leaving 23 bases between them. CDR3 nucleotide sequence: TGTGCCAGTACGAAGGGATCCCCTCGGGAGACTAGCACAGATACGCAGTATTTT. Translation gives CASTKGSPRETSTDTQYF. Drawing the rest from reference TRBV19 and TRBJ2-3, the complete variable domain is DGGITQSPKYLFRKEGQNVTLSCEQNLNHDAMYWYRQDPGQGLRLIYYSQIVNDFQKGDIAEGYSVSREKKESFPLTVTSAQKNPTAFYLCASTKGSPRETSTDTQYFGPGTRLTVL.

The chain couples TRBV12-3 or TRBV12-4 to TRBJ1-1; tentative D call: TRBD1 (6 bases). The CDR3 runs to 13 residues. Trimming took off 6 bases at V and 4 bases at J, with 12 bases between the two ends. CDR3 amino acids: CASSTGRVTEAFF. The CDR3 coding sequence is TGTGCCAGCAGCACAGGGAGGGTCACTGAAGCTTTCTTT.

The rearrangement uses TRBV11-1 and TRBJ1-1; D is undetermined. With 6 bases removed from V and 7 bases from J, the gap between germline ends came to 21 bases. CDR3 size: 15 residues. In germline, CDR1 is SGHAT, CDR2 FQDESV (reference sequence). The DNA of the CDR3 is TGTGCCAGCAGTACCGGCGGTACTAAGACGAGTGAAGCTTTCTTT. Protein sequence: CASSTGGTKTSEAFF.

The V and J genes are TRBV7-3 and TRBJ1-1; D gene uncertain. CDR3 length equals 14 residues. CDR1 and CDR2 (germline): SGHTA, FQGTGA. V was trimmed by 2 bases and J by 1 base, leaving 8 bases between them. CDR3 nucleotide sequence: TGTGCCAGCAGCTTAGGACGAGGGAACACTGAAGCTTTCTTT. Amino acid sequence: CASSLGRGNTEAFF.

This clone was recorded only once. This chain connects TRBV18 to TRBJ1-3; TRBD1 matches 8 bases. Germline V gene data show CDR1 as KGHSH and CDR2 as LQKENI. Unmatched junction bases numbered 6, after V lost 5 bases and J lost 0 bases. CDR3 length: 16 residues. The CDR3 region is CASSSGQGFSGNTIYF. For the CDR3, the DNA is TGTGCCAGCTCATCTGGACAGGGATTCTCTGGAAACACCATATATTTT.

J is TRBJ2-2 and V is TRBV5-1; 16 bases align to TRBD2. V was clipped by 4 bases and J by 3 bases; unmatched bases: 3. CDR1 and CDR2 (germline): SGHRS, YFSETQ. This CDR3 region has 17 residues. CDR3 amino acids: CASSGGLAGGDTGELFF. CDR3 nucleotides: TGCGCCAGCAGCGGGGGACTAGCGGGAGGGGACACCGGGGAGCTGTTTTTT.

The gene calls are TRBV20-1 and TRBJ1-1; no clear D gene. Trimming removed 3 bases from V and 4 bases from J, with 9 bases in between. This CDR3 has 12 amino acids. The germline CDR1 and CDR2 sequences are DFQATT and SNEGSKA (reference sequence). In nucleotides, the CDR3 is TGCAGTGCTAGTCGCCGGGGCACTGAAGCTTTCTTT. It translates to CSASRRGTEAFF.

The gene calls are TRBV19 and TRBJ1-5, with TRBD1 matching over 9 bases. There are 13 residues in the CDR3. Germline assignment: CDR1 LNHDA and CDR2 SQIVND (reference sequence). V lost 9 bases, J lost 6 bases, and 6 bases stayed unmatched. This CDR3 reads CASRDRVGQPQHF. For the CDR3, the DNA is TGTGCCAGCCGGGACAGGGTAGGTCAGCCCCAGCATTTT.

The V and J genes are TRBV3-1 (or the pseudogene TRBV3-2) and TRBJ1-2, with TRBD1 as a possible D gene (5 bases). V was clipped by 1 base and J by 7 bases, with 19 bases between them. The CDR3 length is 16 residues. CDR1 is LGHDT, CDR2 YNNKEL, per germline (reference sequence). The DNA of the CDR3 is TGTGCCAGCAGCCAAGTAGGGGAAGGGATATCCGGTGGCTACACCTTC. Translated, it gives CASSQVGEGISGGYTF.

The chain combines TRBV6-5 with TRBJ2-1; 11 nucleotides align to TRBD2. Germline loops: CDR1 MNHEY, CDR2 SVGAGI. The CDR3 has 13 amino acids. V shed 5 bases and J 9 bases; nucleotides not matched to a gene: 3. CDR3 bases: TGTGCCAGCAGTCCCGGGACTAGCGGTGAGCAGTTCTTC. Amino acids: CASSPGTSGEQFF.

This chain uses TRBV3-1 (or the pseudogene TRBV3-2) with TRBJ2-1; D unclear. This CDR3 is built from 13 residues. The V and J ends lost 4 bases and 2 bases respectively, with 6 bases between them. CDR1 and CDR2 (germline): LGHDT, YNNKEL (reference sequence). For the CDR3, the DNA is TGTGCCAGCAGCCCCGGCCCCTACAATGAGCAGTTCTTC. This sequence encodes CASSPGPYNEQFF.

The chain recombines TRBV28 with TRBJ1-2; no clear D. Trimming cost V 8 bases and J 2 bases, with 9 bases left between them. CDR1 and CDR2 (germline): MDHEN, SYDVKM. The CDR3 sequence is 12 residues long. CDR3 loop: CASQEANYGYTF. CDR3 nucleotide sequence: TGTGCCAGCCAGGAGGCCAACTATGGCTACACCTTC.

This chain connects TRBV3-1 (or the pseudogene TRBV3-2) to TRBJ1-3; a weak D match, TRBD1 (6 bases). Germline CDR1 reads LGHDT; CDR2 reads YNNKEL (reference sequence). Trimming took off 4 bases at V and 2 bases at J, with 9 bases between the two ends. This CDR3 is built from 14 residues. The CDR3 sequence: CASSRGGTGNTIYF. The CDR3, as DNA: TGTGCCAGCAGCCGCGGGGGCACTGGAAACACCATATATTTT.

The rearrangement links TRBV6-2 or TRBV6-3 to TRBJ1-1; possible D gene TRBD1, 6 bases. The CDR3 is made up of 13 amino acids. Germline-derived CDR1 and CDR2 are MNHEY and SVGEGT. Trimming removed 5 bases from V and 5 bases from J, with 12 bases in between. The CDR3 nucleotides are TGTGCCAGCAGTCGAACAGGGCCAACTGAAGCTTTCTTT. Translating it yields CASSRTGPTEAFF.

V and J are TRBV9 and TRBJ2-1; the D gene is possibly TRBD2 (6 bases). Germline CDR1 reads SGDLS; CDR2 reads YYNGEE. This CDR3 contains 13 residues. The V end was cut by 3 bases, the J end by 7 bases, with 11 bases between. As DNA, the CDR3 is TGTGCCAGCAGCGGGAGGGCCGGGAATGAGCAGTTCTTC. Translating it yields CASSGRAGNEQFF.

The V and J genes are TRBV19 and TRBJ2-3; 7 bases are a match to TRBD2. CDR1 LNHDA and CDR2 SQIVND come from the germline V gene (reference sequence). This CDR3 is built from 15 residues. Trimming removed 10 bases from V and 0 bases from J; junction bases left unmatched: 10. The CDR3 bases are TGTGCCACTTACAGCGCGCGGGGGAGCACAGATACGCAGTATTTT. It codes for CATYSARGSTDTQYF.

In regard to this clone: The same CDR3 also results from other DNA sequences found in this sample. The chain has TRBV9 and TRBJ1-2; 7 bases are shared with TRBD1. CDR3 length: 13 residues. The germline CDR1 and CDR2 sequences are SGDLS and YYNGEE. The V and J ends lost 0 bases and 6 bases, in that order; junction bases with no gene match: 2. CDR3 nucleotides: TGTGCCAGCAGCGTAGACAGGGGAGATGGCTACACCTTC. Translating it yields CASSVDRGDGYTF. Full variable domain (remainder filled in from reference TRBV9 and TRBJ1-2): DSGVTQTPKHLITATGQRVTLRCSPRSGDLSVYWYQQSLDQGLQFLIQYYNGEERAKGNILERFSAQQFPDLHSELNLSSLELGDSALYFCASSVDRGDGYTFGSGTRLTVV.

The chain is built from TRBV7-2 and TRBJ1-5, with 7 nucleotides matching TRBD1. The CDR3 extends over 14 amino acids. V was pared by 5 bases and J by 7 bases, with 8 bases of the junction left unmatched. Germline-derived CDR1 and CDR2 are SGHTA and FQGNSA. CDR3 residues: CASSLVTGPQPQHF. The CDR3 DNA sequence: TGTGCCAGCAGCCTGGTGACAGGGCCCCAGCCCCAGCATTTT.